These 29 T cell receptor beta chains share one sample of origin, sequenced in a study of cytomegalovirus exposure and HLA in healthy donors. PCR involved 60 Vbeta and 13 Jbeta primers. Assay used: immunoSEQ multiplex PCR; TCRdb lists only in-frame clones, some missing. The sample carries 150,000 to 200,000 clones, roughly 80% recorded once. Sequenced input: PBMCs. These receptors were collected from a male donor in good health and CMV-seronegative.

Worth noting for this clone: Other DNA sequences in the same sample also yield this CDR3. The chain couples TRBV7-9 to TRBJ2-1, with D tentatively TRBD1 (5 bases). The CDR3 has 14 residues. CDR1 and CDR2 (germline): SEHNR, FQNEAQ (reference sequence). V lost 0 bases and J lost 6, with 9 bases in between. The CDR3, as DNA: TGTGCCAGCAGCTTAGCTGGCAGGGTCAATGAGCAGTTCTTC. Protein product: CASSLAGRVNEQFF. Full variable domain (remainder filled in from reference TRBV7-9 and TRBJ2-1): DTGVSQNPRHKITKRGQNVTFRCDPISEHNRLYWYRQTLGQGPEFLTYFQNEAQLEKSRLLSDRFSAERPKGSFSTLEIQRTEQGDSAMYLCASSLAGRVNEQFFGPGTRLTVL.

This clone has more than one count but fewer than ten. The CDR3 sequence: CASSPFQGAGTQYF. The DNA of the CDR3 is TGTGCCAGCAGCCCCTTCCAGGGGGCGGGGACCCAGTACTTC. V gene TRBV14 combines with J gene TRBJ2-5, with 8 bases aligning to TRBD1. Germline V gene lookup returns CDR1 SGHDN and CDR2 FVKESK. With 4 bases clipped from V and 7 bases from J, the junction kept 8 bases outside the gene matches. The CDR3 sequence is 14 residues long.

V is TRBV5-4 and J is TRBJ1-6; tentatively, D is TRBD1 (5 bases). The CDR3 length is 13 residues. Germline V CDR1 and CDR2: SGHNT, YYREEE (reference sequence). V shed 2 bases and J shed 10 bases, with 10 bases lying between them. CDR3 region: CASSFRGGSPLHF. DNA for the CDR3: TGTGCCAGCAGCTTCCGGGGGGGATCACCCCTCCACTTT.

The chain employs TRBV28 and TRBJ2-7, with D tentatively TRBD2 (5 bases). V lost 10 bases, J lost 5 bases, and 18 bases lay in between. From germline, CDR1 is MDHEN and CDR2 SYDVKM. CDR3 length: 13 residues. The CDR3 DNA sequence: TGTGCCACCAGGCCCGGGATCACTCACGAGCAGTACTTC. Its protein product is CATRPGITHEQYF.

The gene calls are TRBV27 and TRBJ1-4; 7 bases map to TRBD1. Germline V gene sequence: CDR1 MNHEY, CDR2 SMNVEV (reference sequence). The CDR3 runs to 15 residues. V was pared by 5 bases and J by 7 bases, with 10 bases of the junction left unmatched. In DNA, the CDR3 is TGTGCCAGCAGTACATGGACAGGTGGGGGTGAAAAACTGTTTTTT. This encodes CASSTWTGGGEKLFF. Combining the CDR3 with reference TRBV27 and TRBJ1-4 gives the whole variable domain EAQVTQNPRYLITVTGKKLTVTCSQNMNHEYMSWYRQDPGLGLRQIYYSMNVEVTDKGDVPEGYKVSRKEKRNFPLILESPSPNQTSLYFCASSTWTGGGEKLFFGSGTQLSVL.

The gene calls are TRBV7-2 and TRBJ2-7, with D possibly being TRBD1 (6 bases). The CDR3 is 16 residues long. The germline V gene encodes CDR1 SGHTA and CDR2 FQGNSA. Trimming took off 0 bases at V and 5 bases at J, with 17 bases between the two ends. Here the CDR3 reads CASSLARAGTTHEQYF. The CDR3 DNA reads TGTGCCAGCAGCTTAGCCCGGGCCGGGACAACCCACGAGCAGTACTTC.

As DNA, the CDR3 is TGTGCCAGCAGTTCATTCGGCGGATATAATGAAAAACTGTTTTTT. Translation: CASSSFGGYNEKLFF. This chain links TRBV27 with TRBJ1-4; D uncertain. The V end lost 4 bases, the J end lost 4 bases, and 13 bases lay between the germline ends. This CDR3 has 15 residues. Per germline, CDR1 MNHEY and CDR2 SMNVEV (reference sequence).

This clone was recorded once. The J gene is TRBJ2-5, the V gene TRBV6-6, with 9 bases matching TRBD1. Germline lookup yields CDR1 MNHNY and CDR2 SVGAGI (reference sequence). V shed 5 bases, J shed 5 bases, and the junction held 6 bases outside the gene matches. The CDR3 has 14 residues. The CDR3 spells CASSKGQGRETQYF. CDR3 bases: TGTGCCAGCAGTAAGGGACAGGGCCGGGAGACCCAGTACTTC.

The rearrangement uses TRBV9 and TRBJ1-1, with D unresolved. V shed 0 bases and J shed 1 base, with 7 bases lying between them. Per the germline V gene, CDR1 is SGDLS and CDR2 is YYNGEE. This CDR3 is built from 14 residues. Written as DNA, the CDR3 is TGTGCCAGCAGCGTAGTAGTTGGGAACACTGAAGCTTTCTTT. It is translated as CASSVVVGNTEAFF.

The chain uses TRBV10-3 and TRBJ1-2; 9 nucleotides line up with TRBD1. CDR1 is ENHRY, CDR2 SYGVKD, per germline. The V gene end was trimmed by 2 bases and the J gene end by 7 bases; junction bases not matched to a gene: 2. The CDR3 has 13 residues. CDR3 nucleotides: TGTGCCATCAGTGAGCCGGGACAGGGTGGCTACACCTTC. As protein: CAISEPGQGGYTF.

The rearrangement links TRBV4-2 to TRBJ2-2; maybe TRBD1 (5 bases). The CDR3 covers 16 residues. Between the trimmed V and J ends, which lost 0 bases and 4 bases, there was a span of 12 bases. Per the germline V gene, CDR1 is LGHNA and CDR2 is YNFKEQ. The chain's CDR3 is CASSQESRAGTGELFF. DNA for the CDR3: TGTGCCAGCAGCCAAGAGAGCAGGGCAGGCACCGGGGAGCTGTTTTTT.

The J gene is TRBJ2-7, the V gene TRBV5-1; 7 positions agree with TRBD2. Trimming took 4 bases from V and 5 from J; bases not matched to a gene: 15. Germline CDR1 SGHRS, CDR2 YFSETQ. The CDR3 is 16 residues long. Written as DNA, the CDR3 is TGCGCCAGCAGCCAGAATCTCGGCGGGAGTGGCAACGAGCAGTACTTC. This codes for CASSQNLGGSGNEQYF.

The chain is built from TRBV7-9 and TRBJ2-7; 14 bases are shared with TRBD2. With 4 bases clipped from V and 5 bases from J, the junction kept 7 bases outside the gene matches. This CDR3 has 16 residues. CDR1 and CDR2 from the germline V gene are SEHNR and FQNEAQ (reference sequence). The CDR3 reads CASSSSPGLAGDEQYF. In nucleotides, the CDR3 is TGTGCCAGCAGCTCATCCCCGGGACTAGCGGGGGACGAGCAGTACTTC. Drawing the rest from reference TRBV7-9 and TRBJ2-7, the complete variable domain is DTGVSQNPRHKITKRGQNVTFRCDPISEHNRLYWYRQTLGQGPEFLTYFQNEAQLEKSRLLSDRFSAERPKGSFSTLEIQRTEQGDSAMYLCASSSSPGLAGDEQYFGPGTRLTVT.

V is TRBV2 and J is TRBJ1-5, with TRBD1 identical over 7 bases. Germline V gene sequence: CDR1 SNHLY, CDR2 FYNNEI. V gave up 6 bases and J gave up 12 bases; unmatched junction bases: 11. The CDR3 loop spans 13 amino acids. CDR3 residues: CASRGDSSVSQHF. CDR3 coding DNA: TGTGCCAGCAGGGGGGACAGTTCCGTCAGCCAGCATTTT.

The chain carries TRBV2 and TRBJ1-1; D call uncertain. CDR1 and CDR2 from the germline V gene are SNHLY and FYNNEI. Trimming cost V 6 bases and J 3 bases, with 11 bases left between them. The CDR3 spans 13 residues. DNA of the CDR3: TGTGCCAGCAGCCCCCGGGAGGACACTGAAGCTTTCTTT. Its translation is CASSPREDTEAFF.

The chain joins TRBV6-5 to TRBJ2-1, with D perhaps TRBD2 (6 bases). V was trimmed by 0 bases and J by 10 bases, leaving 19 bases between them. The CDR3 covers 16 residues. CDR1 is MNHEY and CDR2 is SVGAGI in the germline V gene. In DNA, the CDR3 is TGTGCCAGCAGTTACTCGGTTGGGGAGGCGGCCAGGGAGCAGTTCTTC. This encodes CASSYSVGEAAREQFF.

This chain connects TRBV2 to TRBJ1-1, with 9 bases lining up with TRBD1. The length of the CDR3 is 15 residues. Germline CDR1 and CDR2: SNHLY and FYNNEI. V shed 6 bases and J 3 bases; nucleotides not matched to a gene: 8. Written as DNA, the CDR3 is TGTGCCAGCAGGCGGACAGGGGCAATACACACTGAAGCTTTCTTT. Translated: CASRRTGAIHTEAFF.

This clone appeared once. The V call is TRBV6-4, the J call TRBJ1-2, with D perhaps TRBD1 (5 bases). CDR3 size: 13 residues. Germline values: CDR1 MRHNA, CDR2 SNTAGT. Trimming stripped 2 bases from V and 8 bases from J, with 12 bases between. The CDR3 sequence is CASSDGGGRGYTF. The DNA of the CDR3 is TGTGCCAGCAGTGACGGGGGGGGAAGAGGCTACACCTTC.

The chain links TRBV5-4 to TRBJ1-2; 7 bases match TRBD1. Germline V gene data show CDR1 as SGHNT and CDR2 as YYREEE (reference sequence). The CDR3 is made up of 13 amino acids. V was pared by 0 bases and J by 10 bases, with 6 bases of the junction left unmatched. The CDR3 loop reads CASSLGQGIFYTF. The CDR3 coding sequence is TGTGCCAGCAGCTTGGGACAGGGTATTTTCTACACCTTC.

This clone was recorded a few times. This sequence joins TRBV4-3 and TRBJ2-7; tentatively, D is TRBD1 (5 bases). V lost 4 bases and J 4 bases, leaving 8 bases between the germline ends. Germline V gene sequence: CDR1 LGHNA, CDR2 YSLEER. The CDR3 is 12 residues long. DNA of the CDR3: TGCGCCAGCAGCCTAACAGGTTACGAGCAGTACTTC. Translation: CASSLTGYEQYF.

V usage is TRBV12-5 and J usage is TRBJ1-4; 7 positions match TRBD1. Losses at the gene ends were 4 bases for V and 4 bases for J; bases not matched to a gene: 6. CDR3 length: 15 residues. The germline CDR1 and CDR2 sequences are LGHNT and FRNRAP. CDR3 in DNA: TGTGCTAGTGGTTCCCGGGGACAGCTTAATGAAAAACTGTTTTTT. Amino acids: CASGSRGQLNEKLFF.

The CDR3 region is CASSVVDRDTEAFF. The CDR3 region has the DNA TGTGCCAGCAGCGTAGTGGACAGGGACACTGAAGCTTTCTTT. The rearrangement joins TRBV9 to TRBJ1-1, with 8 bases fitting TRBD1. The J segment lost 3 bases and the V segment lost 0 bases, leaving 1 base of the junction unmatched. The CDR3 is 14 residues long. From germline, CDR1 is SGDLS and CDR2 YYNGEE.

The rearrangement links TRBV4-1 to TRBJ2-7, with TRBD2 identical over 9 bases. CDR1 is MGHRA and CDR2 is YSYEKL in the germline V gene. The CDR3 loop spans 19 amino acids. Trimming removed 1 base from V and 7 bases from J; junction bases left unmatched: 20. For the CDR3, the DNA is TGCGCCAGCAGCCAAGTAGTGCCTTTTGGCGGGAGGGTACAGGGAGAGCAGTACTTC. It codes for CASSQVVPFGGRVQGEQYF.

This chain joins TRBV11-2 and TRBJ2-7; the D gene is possibly TRBD2 (5 bases). The CDR3 spans 15 residues. Germline V gene sequence: CDR1 SGHAT, CDR2 FQNNGV. Trimming left V 4 bases short and J 2 bases short, with 15 bases between. The CDR3 nucleotides are TGTGCCAGCAGCTCCCTCCTACTAGAAACCTACGAGCAGTACTTC. Translating gives CASSSLLLETYEQYF.

V is TRBV4-1 and J is TRBJ2-1, with D tentatively TRBD2 (6 bases). Germline CDR1 reads MGHRA; CDR2 reads YSYEKL. The V end lost 2 bases, the J end lost 0 bases, and 11 bases lay between the germline ends. The CDR3 is made up of 16 amino acids. The CDR3 reads CASSQLSGSSYNEQFF. In DNA, the CDR3 is TGCGCCAGCAGCCAACTTAGCGGCTCCTCCTACAATGAGCAGTTCTTC.

This clone was picked up one time. The chain couples TRBV2 to TRBJ1-2; possible D gene TRBD1, 5 bases. The CDR3 consists of 15 residues. Trimming removed 4 bases at V and 4 bases at J, with 16 bases between. The germline CDR1 and CDR2 sequences are SNHLY and FYNNEI. This CDR3 reads CASSGQGGPIYGYTF. CDR3 bases: TGTGCCAGCAGTGGGCAGGGAGGCCCCATCTATGGCTACACCTTC.

This chain uses TRBV1 with TRBJ2-5; the DNA was not used to check the table's D call, TRBD2. TRBV1 has pseudogene status. This CDR3 is built from 19 residues. The CDR3 sequence is CTSSQAPGLAGQRGETQYF. CDR3 nucleotides: TGCACCAGCAGCCAAGCCCCGGGACTAGCGGGCCAGAGAGGAGAGACCCAGTACTTC.

V is TRBV21-1 and J is TRBJ1-1; the table's D gene call, TRBD1, was not cross checked with the DNA. TRBV21-1 is a pseudogene locus. This CDR3 region has 13 residues. The CDR3 here is CASSKTENTEAFF. In DNA form, the CDR3 reads TGTGCCAGCAGCAAAACAGAGAACACTGAAGCTTTCTTT.

This chain links TRBV9 with TRBJ2-2; 8 nucleotides align to TRBD2. V lost 3 bases, J lost 5 bases, and 6 bases stayed unmatched. The CDR3 length is 15 residues. CDR1 and CDR2 from the germline V gene are SGDLS and YYNGEE. The CDR3: CASSAGLVKTGELFF. CDR3 DNA sequence: TGTGCCAGCAGCGCGGGACTAGTGAAGACCGGGGAGCTGTTTTTT.